A selection of T cell receptor beta chains follows, all from one sample in a study of neurological immune-mediated disorders. TCRdb re-derived calls from the 5' RACE reads in MiXCR, one entry per CDR3 protein. The data contain some 120,000 distinct CDR3 sequences, 3% to 3.5% of them singletons. Sequenced input: PBMCs. These receptors were collected from a woman in her twenties or thirties with multiple sclerosis. The CDR3 runs from the conserved cysteine through the conserved F or W. The order of the fields is clone size, CDR3 length, D gene, V gene, J gene, CDR3 protein, CDR3 DNA. A D gene is named only where the DNA matches it firmly. Rows may omit the clone size; those that give it use once, few, many or a size class.

clone size: many
CDR3 length: 11
D gene: -
V gene: TRBV29-1
J gene: TRBJ1-1
CDR3 protein: CSVEQGTEAFF
CDR3 DNA: TGCAGCGTTGAACAGGGAACTGAAGCTTTCTTT

clone size: many
CDR3 length: 15
D gene: -
V gene: TRBV5-1
J gene: TRBJ1-2
CDR3 protein: CASSLRGLEAYGYTF
CDR3 DNA: TGCGCCAGCAGCTTGCGGGGGCTTGAGGCCTATGGCTACACCTTC

clone size: many
CDR3 length: 17
D gene: -
V gene: TRBV5-1
J gene: TRBJ2-1
CDR3 protein: CASSLLRTSWDYNEQFF
CDR3 DNA: TGCGCCAGCAGCCTACTCCGGACTTCTTGGGACTACAATGAGCAGTTCTTC

clone size: few
CDR3 length: 11
D gene: -
V gene: TRBV11-2
J gene: TRBJ2-1
CDR3 protein: CASSPRREQFF
CDR3 DNA: TGTGCCAGCAGCCCCAGGCGGGAGCAGTTCTTC

clone size: many
CDR3 length: 14
D gene: -
V gene: TRBV20-1
J gene: TRBJ2-1
CDR3 protein: CSARDQGGYNEQFF
CDR3 DNA: TGCAGTGCTAGAGATCAGGGGGGGTACAATGAGCAGTTCTTC

clone size: many
CDR3 length: 15
D gene: -
V gene: TRBV7-2
J gene: TRBJ1-1
CDR3 protein: CASSGYWGTNTEAFF
CDR3 DNA: TGTGCCAGCAGCGGATATTGGGGCACAAACACTGAAGCTTTCTTT

clone size: many
CDR3 length: 13
D gene: -
V gene: TRBV28
J gene: TRBJ1-2
CDR3 protein: CASTWGSLGGYTF
CDR3 DNA: TGTGCCAGCACCTGGGGCAGCCTAGGCGGCTACACCTTC

clone size: -
CDR3 length: 14
D gene: -
V gene: TRBV12-3/TRBV12-4
J gene: TRBJ2-3
CDR3 protein: CASTLTGLLDTQYF
CDR3 DNA: TGTGCCAGCACCCTTACAGGACTCCTAGATACGCAGTATTTT

clone size: many
CDR3 length: 15
D gene: -
V gene: TRBV12-5
J gene: TRBJ1-1
CDR3 protein: CASGFGSNSNTEAFF
CDR3 DNA: TGTGCTAGTGGTTTTGGGAGCAACTCGAACACTGAAGCTTTCTTT

clone size: many
CDR3 length: 18
D gene: TRBD2
V gene: TRBV6-6
J gene: TRBJ2-5
CDR3 protein: CASSYAPTATSGAKTQYF
CDR3 DNA: TGTGCCAGCAGTTACGCTCCCACGGCGACTAGCGGGGCCAAGACCCAGTACTTC

clone size: many
CDR3 length: 12
D gene: -
V gene: TRBV3-1
J gene: TRBJ2-7
CDR3 protein: CASSAPREGQYF
CDR3 DNA: TGTGCCAGCAGCGCTCCCCGGGAAGGGCAGTACTTC

clone size: -
CDR3 length: 10
D gene: -
V gene: TRBV29-1
J gene: TRBJ2-7
CDR3 protein: CSVWGYEQYF
CDR3 DNA: TGCAGCGTTTGGGGCTACGAGCAGTACTTC

clone size: many
CDR3 length: 10
D gene: -
V gene: TRBV20-1
J gene: TRBJ1-2
CDR3 protein: CSARAQSNTF
CDR3 DNA: TGCAGTGCTAGGGCCCAGTCAAACACCTTC

clone size: many
CDR3 length: 19
D gene: TRBD2
V gene: TRBV27
J gene: TRBJ2-1
CDR3 protein: CASSFLSSGTSGSANEQFF
CDR3 DNA: TGTGCCAGCAGTTTCCTCTCATCCGGGACTAGCGGGAGCGCCAATGAGCAGTTCTTC

clone size: many
CDR3 length: 15
D gene: -
V gene: TRBV6-1
J gene: TRBJ2-5
CDR3 protein: CASSEAHRVTETQYF
CDR3 DNA: TGTGCCAGCAGTGAAGCGCATCGTGTAACCGAGACCCAGTACTTC

clone size: -
CDR3 length: 11
D gene: -
V gene: TRBV10-2
J gene: TRBJ1-1
CDR3 protein: CASSTTGEAFF
CDR3 DNA: TGCGCCAGCAGCACTACAGGGGAAGCTTTCTTT

clone size: many
CDR3 length: 14
D gene: TRBD1
V gene: TRBV29-1
J gene: TRBJ1-5
CDR3 protein: CSVGSGQGTQPQHF
CDR3 DNA: TGCAGCGTTGGAAGCGGACAGGGGACTCAGCCCCAGCATTTT

clone size: many
CDR3 length: 15
D gene: -
V gene: TRBV20-1
J gene: TRBJ1-5
CDR3 protein: CSARRGQGPNQPQHF
CDR3 DNA: TGCAGTGCTAGACGAGGGCAGGGCCCGAATCAGCCCCAGCATTTT

clone size: many
CDR3 length: 14
D gene: -
V gene: TRBV14
J gene: TRBJ1-6
CDR3 protein: CASSQGWGNSPLHF
CDR3 DNA: TGTGCCAGCAGCCAAGGATGGGGAAACTCACCCCTCCACTTT

clone size: few
CDR3 length: 14
D gene: -
V gene: TRBV5-1
J gene: TRBJ2-5
CDR3 protein: CASSLGDLTGTQYF
CDR3 DNA: TGCGCCAGCAGCTTGGGCGACTTGACAGGGACCCAGTACTTC

clone size: many
CDR3 length: 12
D gene: -
V gene: TRBV18
J gene: TRBJ2-7
CDR3 protein: CASSLRAYEQYF
CDR3 DNA: TGTGCCAGCTCACTCAGGGCGTACGAGCAGTACTTC

clone size: many
CDR3 length: 15
D gene: -
V gene: TRBV4-3
J gene: TRBJ1-5
CDR3 protein: CASSQDYKGHQPQHF
CDR3 DNA: TGCGCCAGCAGCCAAGATTATAAGGGTCATCAGCCCCAGCATTTT

clone size: many
CDR3 length: 14
D gene: -
V gene: TRBV6-5
J gene: TRBJ2-1
CDR3 protein: CASSNRVSYNEQFF
CDR3 DNA: TGTGCCAGCAGTAACAGGGTTTCCTACAATGAGCAGTTCTTC

clone size: many
CDR3 length: 12
D gene: -
V gene: TRBV29-1
J gene: TRBJ2-2
CDR3 protein: CSVLVPTGELFF
CDR3 DNA: TGCAGCGTCTTAGTCCCCACCGGGGAGCTGTTTTTT

clone size: many
CDR3 length: 13
D gene: -
V gene: TRBV20-1
J gene: TRBJ2-7
CDR3 protein: CSARSPSSYEQYF
CDR3 DNA: TGCAGTGCTAGGAGCCCCAGCTCCTACGAGCAGTACTTC

clone size: -
CDR3 length: 13
D gene: -
V gene: TRBV11-2
J gene: TRBJ2-2
CDR3 protein: CASVTGNTGELFF
CDR3 DNA: TGTGCCAGCGTCACTGGGAACACCGGGGAGCTGTTTTTT

clone size: many
CDR3 length: 14
D gene: -
V gene: TRBV7-2
J gene: TRBJ2-7
CDR3 protein: CASSQQEASYEQYF
CDR3 DNA: TGTGCCAGCAGCCAGCAGGAGGCCTCCTACGAGCAGTACTTC

clone size: many
CDR3 length: 16
D gene: TRBD2
V gene: TRBV12-3/TRBV12-4
J gene: TRBJ2-3
CDR3 protein: CASSPLAGVRTDTQYF
CDR3 DNA: TGTGCCAGCAGCCCACTAGCGGGGGTGCGCACAGATACGCAGTATTTT

clone size: many
CDR3 length: 11
D gene: -
V gene: TRBV5-1
J gene: TRBJ1-5
CDR3 protein: CASSPLPPQHF
CDR3 DNA: TGCGCCAGCAGCCCGTTACCGCCCCAGCATTTT

clone size: many
CDR3 length: 16
D gene: TRBD1
V gene: TRBV4-1
J gene: TRBJ1-1
CDR3 protein: CASSQASRDRGSEAFF
CDR3 DNA: TGCGCCAGCAGCCAAGCCTCTCGGGACAGGGGCTCTGAAGCTTTCTTT

clone size: few
CDR3 length: 14
D gene: -
V gene: TRBV5-1
J gene: TRBJ1-1
CDR3 protein: CASTREGWNTEAFF
CDR3 DNA: TGCGCCAGCACCCGGGAGGGGTGGAACACTGAAGCTTTCTTT

clone size: many
CDR3 length: 18
D gene: -
V gene: TRBV5-6
J gene: TRBJ1-3
CDR3 protein: CASSLTRIGLHSGNTIYF
CDR3 DNA: TGTGCCAGCAGCTTAACCCGAATAGGGCTCCACTCTGGAAACACCATATATTTT

clone size: many
CDR3 length: 17
D gene: -
V gene: TRBV7-9
J gene: TRBJ1-5
CDR3 protein: CASSSGRGRLLNQPQHF
CDR3 DNA: TGTGCCAGCAGCTCGGGAAGGGGACGGCTTCTCAATCAGCCCCAGCATTTT